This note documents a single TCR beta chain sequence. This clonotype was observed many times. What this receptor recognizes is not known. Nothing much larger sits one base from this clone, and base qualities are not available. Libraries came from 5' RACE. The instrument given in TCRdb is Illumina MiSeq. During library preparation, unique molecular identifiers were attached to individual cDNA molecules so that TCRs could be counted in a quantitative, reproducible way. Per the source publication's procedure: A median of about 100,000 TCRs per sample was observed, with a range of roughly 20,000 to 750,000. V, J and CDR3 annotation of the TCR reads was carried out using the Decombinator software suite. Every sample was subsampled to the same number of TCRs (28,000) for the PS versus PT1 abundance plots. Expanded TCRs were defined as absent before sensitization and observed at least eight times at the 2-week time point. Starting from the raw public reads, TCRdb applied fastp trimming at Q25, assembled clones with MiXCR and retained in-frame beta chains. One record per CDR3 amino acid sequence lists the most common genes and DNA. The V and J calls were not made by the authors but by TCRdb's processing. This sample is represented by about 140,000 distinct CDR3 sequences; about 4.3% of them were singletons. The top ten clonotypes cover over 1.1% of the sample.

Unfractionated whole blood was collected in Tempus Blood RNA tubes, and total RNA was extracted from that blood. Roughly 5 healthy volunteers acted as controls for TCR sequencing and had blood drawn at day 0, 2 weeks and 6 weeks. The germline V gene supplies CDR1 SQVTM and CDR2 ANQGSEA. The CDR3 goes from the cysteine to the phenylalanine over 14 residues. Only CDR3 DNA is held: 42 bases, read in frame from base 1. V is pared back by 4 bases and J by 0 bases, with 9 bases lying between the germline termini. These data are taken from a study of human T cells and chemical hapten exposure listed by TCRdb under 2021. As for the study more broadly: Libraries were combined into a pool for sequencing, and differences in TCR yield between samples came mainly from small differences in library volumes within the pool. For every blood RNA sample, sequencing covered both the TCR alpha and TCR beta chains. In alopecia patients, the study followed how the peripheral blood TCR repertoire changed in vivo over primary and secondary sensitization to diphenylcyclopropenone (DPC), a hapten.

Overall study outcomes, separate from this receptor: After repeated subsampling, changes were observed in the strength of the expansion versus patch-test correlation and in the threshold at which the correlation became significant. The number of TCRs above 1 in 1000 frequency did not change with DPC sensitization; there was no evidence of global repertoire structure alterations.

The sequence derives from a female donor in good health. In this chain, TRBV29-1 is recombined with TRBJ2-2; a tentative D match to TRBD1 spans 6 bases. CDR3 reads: CSVVQGTNTGELFF. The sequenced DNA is TGCAGCGTTGTTCAGGGGACGAACACCGGGGAGCTGTTTTTT.